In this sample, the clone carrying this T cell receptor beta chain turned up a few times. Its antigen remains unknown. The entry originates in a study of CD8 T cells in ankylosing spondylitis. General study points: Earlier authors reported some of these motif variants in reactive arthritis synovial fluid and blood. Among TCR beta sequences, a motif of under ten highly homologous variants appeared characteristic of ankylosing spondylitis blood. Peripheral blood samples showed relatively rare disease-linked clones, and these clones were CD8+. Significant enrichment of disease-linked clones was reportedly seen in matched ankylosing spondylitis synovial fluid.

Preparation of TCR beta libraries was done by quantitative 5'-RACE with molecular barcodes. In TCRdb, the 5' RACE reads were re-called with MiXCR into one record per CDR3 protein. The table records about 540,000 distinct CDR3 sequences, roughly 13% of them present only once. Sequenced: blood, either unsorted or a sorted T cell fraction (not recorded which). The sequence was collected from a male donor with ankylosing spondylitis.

CDR3 nucleotide sequence: TGTGCCAGCAGTCGATATAGGACGAGCACAGATACGCAGTATTTT. The encoded protein is CASSRYRTSTDTQYF. This chain links TRBV12-3 or TRBV12-4 with TRBJ2-3, with no clear D. V shed 5 bases and J shed 0 bases, with 12 bases lying between them. The CDR3 loop spans 15 amino acids.